The 21 T cell receptor beta chains reported below all come from one sample, sequenced in a study of PD-L1 blockade in urothelial cancer. This sample's time point: pretreatment peripheral blood. This table comes from immunoSEQ multiplex PCR, and its TCRdb copy is limited to in-frame clones, with some not included. The table lists tens of thousands of clones, around 90% of them singletons. The sample in question was PBMCs, obtained around atezolizumab (anti-PD-L1) treatment. The receptors here all came from a man in his 70s with urothelial cancer.

The chain couples TRBV5-1 to TRBJ2-3, with TRBD2 as a possible D gene (5 bases). V lost 4 bases, J lost 9 bases, and 18 bases lay in between. The CDR3 spans 14 residues. Germline V gene data show CDR1 as SGHRS and CDR2 as YFSETQ. The CDR3 reads CASSPLPQEATQYF. The DNA for the CDR3 is TGCGCCAGCAGCCCTCTCCCTCAGGAGGCAACGCAGTATTTT.

The chain carries TRBV5-1 and TRBJ2-7, with 7 bases aligning to TRBD2. CDR1 and CDR2 from the germline V gene are SGHRS and YFSETQ. Trimming took 1 base from V and 3 from J; bases not matched to a gene: 4. The CDR3 consists of 14 residues. The DNA for the CDR3 is TGCGCCAGCAGCTTGCATCGCGGGAGCTACGAGCAGTACTTC. Translation gives CASSLHRGSYEQYF.

The rearrangement uses TRBV6-5 and TRBJ1-5, with D unclear. This CDR3 region has 15 residues. Deletions cut 7 bases from V and 0 bases from J, with 13 bases between. Germline CDR1 reads MNHEY; CDR2 reads SVGAGI. The CDR3 coding sequence is TGTGCCAGCAAGGATAGCCTGCCTAGCAATCAGCCCCAGCATTTT. Protein sequence: CASKDSLPSNQPQHF.

The genes are TRBV19 and TRBJ1-5; D is unclear. Germline V gene data show CDR1 as LNHDA and CDR2 as SQIVND (reference sequence). V gave up 4 bases and J gave up 0 bases, with 10 bases separating them. The CDR3 has 15 residues. CDR3 in DNA: TGTGCCAGTAGTACGACTGGAAATAGCAATCAGCCCCAGCATTTT. Its protein product is CASSTTGNSNQPQHF.

V gene TRBV7-3 combines with J gene TRBJ2-5; 10 nucleotides agree with TRBD1. Germline values: CDR1 SGHTA, CDR2 FQGTGA. V lost 4 bases, J lost 4 bases, and 6 bases stayed unmatched. The CDR3 is 15 residues long. For the CDR3, the DNA is TGTGCCAGCAGCTCAACCGGGACAGGGGCAGAGACCCAGTACTTC. It translates to CASSSTGTGAETQYF.

V gene TRBV2 combines with J gene TRBJ1-4, with TRBD1 matching over 7 bases. This CDR3 is 14 amino acids long. The germline V gene encodes CDR1 SNHLY and CDR2 FYNNEI. V lost 6 bases to trimming and J lost 7 bases; unmatched junction nucleotides: 8. For the CDR3, the DNA is TGTGCCAGCAGAACAGGACAGGACGGTGAAAAACTGTTTTTT. Residues: CASRTGQDGEKLFF.

The J gene is TRBJ2-7, the V gene TRBV2; 8 nucleotides align to TRBD2. With V trimmed by 5 bases and J by 6 bases, 12 bases remained unmatched. CDR1 is SNHLY, CDR2 FYNNEI, per germline. The CDR3 covers 15 residues. The CDR3 spells CASSRPSGSSIEQYF. In DNA form, the CDR3 reads TGTGCCAGCAGTCGTCCCAGCGGGAGTAGTATCGAGCAGTACTTC.

The rearrangement uses TRBV7-9 and TRBJ2-5; 9 nucleotides match TRBD1. The CDR3 contains 15 residues. In germline, CDR1 is SEHNR, CDR2 FQNEAQ (reference sequence). J lost 2 bases, V lost 1 base, and 2 bases had no gene match. The CDR3 region is CASSLDRGQQETQYF. The CDR3 DNA sequence: TGTGCCAGCAGCTTAGACAGGGGGCAACAAGAGACCCAGTACTTC.

The chain links TRBV12-5 to TRBJ1-1; 8 nucleotides agree with TRBD1. V was clipped by 0 bases and J by 5 bases; unmatched bases: 8. Germline assignment: CDR1 LGHNT and CDR2 FRNRAP. The CDR3 consists of 16 residues. This CDR3 is CASGLVQGQGATEAFF. The DNA of the CDR3 is TGTGCTAGTGGTTTGGTTCAGGGGCAGGGGGCTACTGAAGCTTTCTTT.

V and J are TRBV30 and TRBJ1-5; 8 nucleotides align to TRBD1. V shed 2 bases and J 1 base; nucleotides not matched to a gene: 4. Germline V gene data show CDR1 as GTSNPN and CDR2 as SVGIG (reference sequence). The CDR3 sequence is 15 residues long. The chain's CDR3 is CAWSPGGGSNQPQHF. In nucleotides, the CDR3 is TGTGCCTGGAGTCCAGGGGGCGGAAGCAATCAGCCCCAGCATTTT.

The CDR3 spells CASSLGQGNYEQYF. CDR3 coding DNA: TGCGCCAGCAGCTTGGGACAGGGAAACTACGAGCAGTACTTC. The gene calls are TRBV5-1 and TRBJ2-7; TRBD1 agrees at 7 bases. The CDR3 is 14 residues long. The J segment lost 3 bases and the V segment lost 0 bases, leaving 3 bases of the junction unmatched. Germline V CDR1 and CDR2: SGHRS, YFSETQ.

The chain is built from TRBV28 and TRBJ2-3; 9 bases are a match to TRBD2. CDR1 and CDR2 from the germline V gene are MDHEN and SYDVKM. The CDR3 extends over 16 amino acids. Losses at the gene ends were 3 bases for V and 3 bases for J; bases not matched to a gene: 7. The CDR3 region is CASSFPSGKGTDTQYF. The DNA for the CDR3 is TGTGCCAGCAGTTTTCCTAGCGGGAAGGGAACAGATACGCAGTATTTT. The full variable domain, in which reference TRBV28 and TRBJ2-3 provide the parts outside the CDR3, is DVKVTQSSRYLVKRTGEKVFLECVQDMDHENMFWYRQDPGLGLRLIYFSYDVKMKEKGDIPEGYSVSREKKERFSLILESASTNQTSMYLCASSFPSGKGTDTQYFGPGTRLTVL.

This CDR3 reads CASRKTGEGAGELFF. The CDR3 region has the DNA TGTGCCAGCAGAAAGACAGGGGAAGGCGCCGGGGAGCTGTTTTTT. The chain carries TRBV6-5 and TRBJ2-2; TRBD1 matches 8 bases. This CDR3 comprises 15 residues. Per germline, CDR1 MNHEY and CDR2 SVGAGI. The ends lost 6 bases at V and 6 bases at J; junction bases unmatched: 9.

The V and J genes are TRBV5-8 and TRBJ1-2; 8 bases line up with TRBD1. The trim removed 0 bases at V and 9 bases at J, leaving 16 bases unmatched. The CDR3 sequence is 17 residues long. Germline V lookup: CDR1 SGHTS, CDR2 YDEGEE. The DNA of the CDR3 is TGTGCCAGCAGCTTGGACTGTTTCGGACAGGGAACGGAGTGCTACACCTTC. Residues: CASSLDCFGQGTECYTF.

The chain carries TRBV9 and TRBJ1-3; TRBD1 matches at 7 bases. J gave up 6 bases and V 4 bases, and 13 bases lay outside the gene matches. Germline CDR1 is SGDLS and CDR2 is YYNGEE. CDR3 length equals 16 residues. DNA of the CDR3: TGTGCCAGCAGCTCTCGACAGGGAACCCTCTCAAACACCATATATTTT. Translation: CASSSRQGTLSNTIYF.

In nucleotides, the CDR3 is TGTGCCATCAGTCCATCACCCGGGACAGGGCAGGAGGAGACCCAGTACTTC. Its protein product is CAISPSPGTGQEETQYF. The J gene is TRBJ2-5, the V gene TRBV10-3; 9 bases map to TRBD1. CDR1 and CDR2 (germline): ENHRY, SYGVKD. The junction had 15 bases not matched to a gene; V was cut back by 5 bases and J by 5 bases. This CDR3 has 17 amino acids.

The rearrangement joins TRBV10-3 to TRBJ2-3; 10 positions match TRBD2. V trimming: 0 bases; J trimming: 6 bases; junction bases outside the gene matches: 9. Germline V gene lookup returns CDR1 ENHRY and CDR2 SYGVKD. There are 17 residues in the CDR3. The CDR3 DNA sequence: TGTGCCATCAGTGAGTCCAGGACTAGCGGAAGGGGTGATACGCAGTATTTT. It yields the protein CAISESRTSGRGDTQYF.

This sequence joins TRBV5-5 and TRBJ2-5; the match to TRBD1 covers 9 bases. The CDR3 length is 13 residues. V was pared by 4 bases and J by 5 bases, with 3 bases of the junction left unmatched. Looked up from germline, CDR1 is SGHKS and CDR2 is YYEKEE (reference sequence). CDR3 region: CASSDGTGETQYF. The CDR3 region has the DNA TGTGCCAGCAGCGACGGGACAGGGGAGACCCAGTACTTC.

The chain couples TRBV9 to TRBJ2-5; TRBD1 matches 7 bases. The DNA end lines up better with TRBJ2-7; the J call may be wrong. There are 14 residues in the CDR3. Germline lookup yields CDR1 SGDLS and CDR2 YYNGEE. The CDR3: CASSRQGGSYEQYF. Written as DNA, the CDR3 is TGTGCCAGCAGTCGACAGGGTGGCTCCTACGAGCAGTACTTC.

The sample holds one count of this clone. The chain combines TRBV2 with TRBJ1-1; 8 bases map to TRBD1. Trimming at V came to 5 bases and at J to 1 base, leaving 3 bases not matched to a gene. The CDR3 consists of 14 residues. The germline V gene encodes CDR1 SNHLY and CDR2 FYNNEI. The CDR3 loop is CASSKDRANTEAFF. The CDR3 DNA is TGTGCCAGCAGTAAGGACAGGGCGAACACTGAAGCTTTCTTT.

The J gene is TRBJ2-5, the V gene TRBV18, with 7 bases that match TRBD1. The ends lost 3 bases at V and 4 bases at J; junction bases unmatched: 2. This CDR3 has 13 residues. CDR1 is KGHSH, CDR2 LQKENI, per germline. As DNA, the CDR3 is TGTGCCAGCTCACCCCGACAGGGAGAGACCCAGTACTTC. Protein product: CASSPRQGETQYF. The whole variable domain, filled in from reference TRBV18 and TRBJ2-5, reads NAGVMQNPRHLVRRRGQEARLRCSPMKGHSHVYWYRQLPEEGLKFMVYLQKENIIDESGMPKERFSAEFPKEGPSILRIQQVVRGDSAAYFCASSPRQGETQYFGPGTRLLVL.